This TCR beta chain was identified during a study of T cells after yellow fever vaccination. At the level of the study: Libraries from low-cell-number fractions were prepared with the SMART-Seq v4 Ultra Low Input RNA kit.

This clonotype was seen ten or more times. The target antigen is unknown. MiXCR, applied by TCRdb to the 5' RACE reads, yields one record per CDR3 protein. The table records fewer than 450,000 distinct CDR3 sequences, about 8.3% of them present only once. Germline CDR1 SGHDN, CDR2 FVKESK. The V and J ends lost 1 base and 3 bases respectively, with 2 bases between them. The CDR3 extends over 12 amino acids. Study outcomes and limitations: FACS-sorted repertoires could harbor abundant contaminating bulk-population clonotypes. Post-booster repertoires again held most primary-vaccination clones (roughly 96% CD4, roughly 88% CD8). Weaker, the secondary response peaked sooner, at day 5 versus 15.

The sequenced sample was PBMCs, obtained roughly 45 days after the first yellow fever vaccination. J is TRBJ2-3 and V is TRBV14; the D is unclear. The receptor was derived from a man in his late teens or twenties who received the YFV17D yellow fever vaccine. The CDR3 protein is CASSQVTDTQYF. The CDR3 DNA follows: TGTGCCAGCAGCCAAGTGACAGATACGCAGTATTTT.